One sample yielded the 22 T cell receptor beta chains listed below, sequenced in a study of T cells in Graves' hyperthyroidism and ophthalmopathy. The source material, RNA transcripts, was used to amplify TCR beta CDR3 regions. TCR CDR3 underwent first-round RT-PCR with the HTBI primer set. TCRdb recomputed calls from the multiplex PCR reads with MiXCR, one row per CDR3 protein. The repertoire has some 560,000 distinct CDR3 sequences, 15% to 19% of them found once; the top ten carry 6.5% to 8%. Sequencing was done on a sample of blood. These TCRs come from a woman younger than 45 with Graves' hyperthyroidism.

The chain combines TRBV7-8 with TRBJ2-2; 11 bases match TRBD2. Per germline, CDR1 SGHVS and CDR2 FQNEAQ. The CDR3 contains 17 residues. The junction had 6 bases not matched to a gene; V was cut back by 5 bases and J by 1 base. CDR3 residues: CASSKHGLAGNTGELFF. DNA of the CDR3: TGTGCCAGCAGCAAACATGGACTAGCGGGGAACACCGGGGAGCTGTTTTTT.

CDR3 sequence (DNA): TGTGCCAGCAGTCCCCTAGCGGGAGTTTCAGGGGATACGCAGTATTTT. It codes for CASSPLAGVSGDTQYF. V is TRBV28 and J is TRBJ2-3, with 10 positions matching TRBD2. Unmatched junction bases numbered 11, after V lost 5 bases and J lost 6 bases. The CDR3 runs 16 residues. The V gene's germline CDR1 is MDHEN and CDR2 SYDVKM. The full variable domain, rest sourced from reference TRBV28 and TRBJ2-3, is DVKVTQSSRYLVKRTGEKVFLECVQDMDHENMFWYRQDPGLGLRLIYFSYDVKMKEKGDIPEGYSVSREKKERFSLILESASTNQTSMYLCASSPLAGVSGDTQYFGPGTRLTVL.

This clonotype was seen a handful of times. The V gene is TRBV6-5, the J gene TRBJ2-7; no definite D call. Germline CDR1 MNHEY, CDR2 SVGAGI. V was pared by 5 bases and J by 3 bases, with 8 bases between. The CDR3 has 12 amino acids. The CDR3 bases are TGTGCCAGCAGTAACTACTACTACGAGCAGTACTTC. This translates into CASSNYYYEQYF.

In this sample, this clonotype turned up many times. The chain couples TRBV2 to TRBJ2-2; D tentatively reads TRBD1 or TRBD2 (5 bases each). The CDR3 runs 15 residues. The germline V and J ends were trimmed by 8 bases and 0 bases, with 13 bases remaining between them. Germline values: CDR1 SNHLY, CDR2 FYNNEI. This CDR3 is CASGRDGANTGELFF. The DNA for the CDR3 is TGTGCCAGCGGCCGGGACGGCGCGAACACCGGGGAGCTGTTTTTT.

Many counts were recorded for this clonotype. The rearrangement joins TRBV2 to TRBJ2-7; D call uncertain. This CDR3 is built from 12 residues. V shed 0 bases and J shed 3 bases, with 3 bases lying between them. Looked up from germline, CDR1 is SNHLY and CDR2 is FYNNEI. The CDR3 coding sequence is TGTGCCAGCAGTGAAGCAAGCTACGAGCAGTACTTC. Its protein is CASSEASYEQYF.

The V and J genes are TRBV5-1 and TRBJ2-5; TRBD2 aligns across 7 bases. This CDR3 is 14 amino acids long. CDR1 is SGHRS and CDR2 is YFSETQ in the germline V gene. V shed 3 bases, J shed 2 bases, and the junction held 4 bases outside the gene matches. The CDR3 here is CASSSLAVQETQYF. The CDR3 DNA reads TGCGCCAGCAGCTCCCTAGCGGTTCAAGAGACCCAGTACTTC.

This clonotype was seen at least ten times. The V gene is TRBV28, the J gene TRBJ2-7, with 9 bases fitting TRBD1. Germline values: CDR1 MDHEN, CDR2 SYDVKM. The CDR3 totals 15 residues. The V and J ends lost 7 bases and 3 bases, in that order; junction bases with no gene match: 10. CDR3 nucleotide sequence: TGTGCCAGCACCGAACGGGGGACAGGGTACTACGAGCAGTACTTC. Amino acids: CASTERGTGYYEQYF.

This clonotype was observed at least ten times. The rearrangement joins TRBV30 to TRBJ1-2; 7 bases align to TRBD1. The germline CDR1 and CDR2 sequences are GTSNPN and SVGIG (reference sequence). V gave up 1 base and J gave up 8 bases; unmatched junction bases: 13. The CDR3 loop spans 15 amino acids. This CDR3 is CAWSATARDSQGYTF. The CDR3 region has the DNA TGTGCCTGGAGTGCCACCGCCCGGGACAGTCAAGGCTACACCTTC.

The chain is built from TRBV6-5 and TRBJ2-1; D possibly corresponds to TRBD1 (5 bases). In germline, CDR1 is MNHEY, CDR2 SVGAGI. The CDR3 has 15 amino acids. V lost 6 bases, J lost 0 bases, and 12 bases lay in between. The CDR3 bases are TGTGCCAGCAGGACTGGACATAGCTCCTACAATGAGCAGTTCTTC. Protein product: CASRTGHSSYNEQFF.

This clonotype was counted at least ten times. The chain combines TRBV27 with TRBJ2-5; tentative D call: TRBD2 (6 bases). This CDR3 has 17 amino acids. Trimming left V 5 bases short and J 5 bases short, with 24 bases between. Germline V gives CDR1 MNHEY, CDR2 SMNVEV (reference sequence). CDR3 sequence reads: CASSPLLAVAVGETQYF. CDR3 DNA: TGTGCCAGCAGTCCCCTACTAGCTGTGGCGGTCGGGGAGACCCAGTACTTC.

Of note for this clonotype: A read error may explain this, as a much larger clone is one base away. This chain joins TRBV29-1 and TRBJ2-7; D is perhaps TRBD1 (6 bases). Germline CDR1 SQVTM, CDR2 ANQGSEA. The V end lost 8 bases, the J end lost 4 bases, and 18 bases lay between the germline ends. The CDR3 extends over 13 amino acids. The CDR3 DNA follows: TGCAGCTGGTCGAGGGGGACCGGGTACGAGCAGTACTTC. Its translation is CSWSRGTGYEQYF.

This clonotype was found many times. The rearrangement uses TRBV5-1 and TRBJ2-3; 8 bases line up with TRBD1. The CDR3 is 16 amino acids. V lost 4 bases and J lost 0; bases outside the gene matches: 7. Germline assignment: CDR1 SGHRS and CDR2 YFSETQ. The CDR3 DNA is TGCGCCAGCAGCCTCGAGACAGGGGTTAGCACAGATACGCAGTATTTT. Its protein product is CASSLETGVSTDTQYF.

This clonotype was counted a few times. The genes are TRBV9 and TRBJ1-6, with D possibly being TRBD1 (5 bases). The V gene lost 4 bases and the J gene lost 13 bases, with 21 bases spanning the gap. CDR3 length equals 15 residues. Germline assignment: CDR1 SGDLS and CDR2 YYNGEE. The CDR3 coding sequence is TGTGCCAGCAGCACAGGAGGGCAGGCCCAAGGGCCCCTCCACTTT. Protein sequence: CASSTGGQAQGPLHF.

A few counts support this clonotype. The rearrangement uses TRBV15 and TRBJ2-2; D gene ambiguous. The CDR3 extends over 13 amino acids. Trimming removed 1 base from V and 6 bases from J, with 6 bases in between. Looked up from germline, CDR1 is LNHNV and CDR2 is YYDKDF (reference sequence). The CDR3: CATSRVWAGELFF. CDR3 bases: TGTGCCACCAGCAGAGTCTGGGCCGGGGAGCTGTTTTTT.

The V and J genes are TRBV2 and TRBJ2-7, with 7 positions matching TRBD1. The CDR3 totals 13 residues. CDR1 is SNHLY and CDR2 is FYNNEI in the germline V gene. The trim removed 8 bases at V and 0 bases at J, leaving 4 bases unmatched. The CDR3 sequence is CASDDRASYEQYF. In nucleotides, the CDR3 is TGTGCCAGCGATGACAGGGCCTCCTACGAGCAGTACTTC.

The chain has TRBV7-3 and TRBJ2-3; D is unresolved. Germline V gene sequence: CDR1 SGHTA, CDR2 FQGTGA. The CDR3 is 13 amino acids. Deletions cut 7 bases from V and 0 bases from J, with 8 bases between. CDR3 sequence reads: CASTSHSTDTQYF. The CDR3 DNA is TGTGCCAGCACCTCACATAGCACAGATACGCAGTATTTT.

The sample holds many counts of this clonotype. This rearrangement joins TRBV29-1 to TRBJ1-1; 7 nucleotides agree with TRBD1. The CDR3 is 14 amino acids. Germline values: CDR1 SQVTM, CDR2 ANQGSEA. V was pared by 4 bases and J by 0 bases, with 5 bases of the junction left unmatched. This chain's CDR3 is CSVGVDRVNTEAFF. The CDR3 DNA is TGCAGCGTTGGGGTTGACAGGGTGAACACTGAAGCTTTCTTT. The full variable domain, rest sourced from reference TRBV29-1 and TRBJ1-1, is SAVISQKPSRDICQRGTSLTIQCQVDSQVTMMFWYRQQPGQSLTLIATANQGSEATYESGFVIDKFPISRPNLTFSTLTVSNMSPEDSSIYLCSVGVDRVNTEAFFGQGTRLTVV.

This chain links TRBV10-3 with TRBJ2-5; D possibly corresponds to TRBD1 (5 bases). The CDR3 covers 13 residues. The V and J ends lost 6 bases and 1 base respectively, with 9 bases between them. Germline V lookup: CDR1 ENHRY, CDR2 SYGVKD. For the CDR3, the DNA is TGTGCCATCAGACCCGACAGCCAAGAGACCCAGTACTTC. Its translation: CAIRPDSQETQYF.

This clonotype was picked up many times. The CDR3, as DNA: TGTGCCAGCAGCTTAGTGGGGGGATTTCAGTATTTT. Amino acids: CASSLVGGFQYF. V and J are TRBV11-1 and TRBJ2-3; D possibly corresponds to TRBD2 (6 bases). The CDR3 has 12 amino acids. The V gene's germline CDR1 is SGHAT and CDR2 FQDESV (reference sequence). V was clipped by 1 base and J by 12 bases, with 11 bases between them.

The chain links TRBV3-1 to TRBJ2-5; 9 bases line up with TRBD2. Losses at the gene ends were 4 bases for V and 5 bases for J; bases not matched to a gene: 5. Germline values: CDR1 LGHDT, CDR2 YNNKEL (reference sequence). The CDR3 totals 14 residues. CDR3 sequence (DNA): TGTGCCAGCAGCCCCCTAGCGGGATGGGAGACCCAGTACTTC. Amino acid sequence: CASSPLAGWETQYF.

The chain couples TRBV18 to TRBJ2-7; D may be TRBD1 (6 bases). The V gene's germline CDR1 is KGHSH and CDR2 LQKENI. Trimming stripped 3 bases from V and 1 base from J, with 16 bases between. This CDR3 has 16 amino acids. CDR3 residues: CASSPRDTAPSYEQYF. Here the CDR3 DNA reads TGTGCCAGCTCACCCAGGGACACAGCTCCGTCCTACGAGCAGTACTTC.

V is TRBV20-1 and J is TRBJ1-6; D is unclear. The CDR3 contains 14 residues. Germline V CDR1 and CDR2: DFQATT, SNEGSKA (reference sequence). Trimming left V 0 bases short and J 5 bases short, with 8 bases between. The CDR3 coding sequence is TGCAGTGCTAGAGAATTGACTGATAATTCACCCCTCCACTTT. It translates to CSARELTDNSPLHF.